This T cell receptor beta chain was recovered during a study of blood T cell repertoires in COVID-19. About the research overall: T cells, B-cell-depleted T cells, or PBMCs supplied cDNA or gDNA.

Under the authors' procedure: Estimation of nucleated cell counts relied on the amplification of reference gene primers. Using immunoSEQ multiplex PCR, the repertoire was profiled, and TCRdb retains in-frame clones only, with some absent. The DNA gave D and trimming, while V, J and clone size come from that table. The sample carries more than 200,000 clones, 88% recorded once. This CDR3 is built from 12 residues. V was shortened by 6 bases and J by 1 base, with 5 bases between the two germline ends. The source is an elderly man with acute or convalescent COVID-19. Material: peripheral blood. The chain couples TRBV12-3 or TRBV12-4 to TRBJ2-3; weak D call: TRBD2 (5 bases). The CDR3 DNA follows: TGTGCCAGCAGGCGGGGCACAGATACGCAGTATTTT. As protein: CASRRGTDTQYF.